One sample yielded the 8 T cell receptor beta chains listed below, sequenced in a study of human T cells and chemical hapten exposure. The time point was: pre-sensitization, week 0. Treatment defined: therapeutic diphenylcyclopropenone sensitization with weekly scalp DPC. TCRdb used MiXCR to reprocess the RACE reads, holding one entry per CDR3 protein. The data contain some 360,000 distinct CDR3 sequences, 5.1% of them singletons. The starting material was whole blood, obtained in connection with sensitization to the hapten diphenylcyclopropenone (DPC). These receptors all come from a woman in her fifties or sixties with alopecia areata. Some clones in this sample may be carry-over from other donors' samples.

This clonotype was found a few times. The rearrangement uses TRBV7-2 and TRBJ2-7, with unresolved D. The CDR3 is made up of 15 amino acids. Germline V lookup: CDR1 SGHTA, CDR2 FQGNSA. With 4 bases removed from V and 0 bases from J, the gap between germline ends came to 13 bases. CDR3 region: CASSSHSTVSYEQYF. In DNA, the CDR3 is TGTGCCAGCAGCTCCCATTCAACTGTCTCCTACGAGCAGTACTTC.

This clonotype was counted many times. The chain combines TRBV18 with TRBJ1-1; D is uncertain. The V gene lost 1 base and the J gene lost 0 bases, with 6 bases spanning the gap. Germline V CDR1 and CDR2: KGHSH, LQKENI. The CDR3 runs to 14 residues. CDR3 region: CASSPLQLNTEAFF. The CDR3 region has the DNA TGTGCCAGCTCACCACTACAATTGAACACTGAAGCTTTCTTT.

This clonotype has at least ten counts. The rearrangement joins TRBV20-1 to TRBJ2-1, with 9 bases that match TRBD2. Per the germline V gene, CDR1 is DFQATT and CDR2 is SNEGSKA (reference sequence). The junction had 2 bases not matched to a gene; V was cut back by 5 bases and J by 3 bases. CDR3 size: 13 residues. The CDR3 loop reads CSAGLANYNEQFF. The CDR3 DNA sequence: TGCAGTGCTGGACTAGCGAACTACAATGAGCAGTTCTTC.

This clonotype was found many times. The chain has TRBV4-1 and TRBJ2-3; the D gene could be TRBD1 or TRBD2 (6 bases each). V was trimmed by 0 bases and J by 2 bases, leaving 12 bases between them. The CDR3 is made up of 16 amino acids. The germline V gene encodes CDR1 MGHRA and CDR2 YSYEKL. This CDR3 is CASSQDTGANTDTQYF. CDR3 DNA: TGCGCCAGCAGCCAAGACACGGGGGCGAACACAGATACGCAGTATTTT.

This clonotype has at least ten counts. The V gene is TRBV7-2, the J gene TRBJ2-3, with D possibly TRBD2 on 7 matching bases. The CDR3 is made up of 16 amino acids. With 4 bases removed from V and 1 base from J, the gap between germline ends came to 15 bases. Germline V CDR1 and CDR2: SGHTA, FQGNSA. The CDR3 loop reads CASSYRGGLGTDTQYF. The CDR3 nucleotides read TGTGCCAGCAGCTATAGGGGGGGCTTGGGCACAGATACGCAGTATTTT.

In its sample, this clonotype was seen many times. The chain couples TRBV28 to TRBJ1-1; no definite D call. The V gene lost 6 bases and the J gene lost 1 base, with 6 bases spanning the gap. This CDR3 region has 12 residues. CDR1 MDHEN and CDR2 SYDVKM come from the germline V gene. CDR3 sequence reads: CASRDKNTEAFF. The CDR3 region has the DNA TGTGCCAGCAGAGACAAGAACACTGAAGCTTTCTTT.

This clonotype has a count of ten or more. The chain has TRBV10-2 and TRBJ1-5; weak D call: TRBD1 (5 bases). The CDR3 runs 15 residues. The germline V gene encodes CDR1 WSHSY and CDR2 SAAADI. Trimming took off 10 bases at V and 0 bases at J, with 16 bases between the two ends. CDR3 sequence reads: CATTPGQHSNQPQHF. CDR3 coding DNA: TGCGCCACGACCCCGGGGCAACATAGCAATCAGCCCCAGCATTTT.

The rearrangement uses TRBV3-1 and TRBJ2-3; 9 bases fit TRBD1. J was trimmed by 6 bases and V by 3 bases; bases with no gene match: 10. Per germline, CDR1 LGHDT and CDR2 YNNKEL (reference sequence). This CDR3 spans 16 amino acids. The CDR3 region is CASSQGTGGASDTQYF. The CDR3 nucleotides are TGTGCCAGCAGCCAGGGTACAGGGGGCGCGTCGGATACGCAGTATTTT.